The 24 T cell receptor beta chains presented below share a single source sample, sequenced in a study of blood T cell repertoires in COVID-19. Data came from immunoSEQ multiplex PCR; TCRdb stores just in-frame clones and leaves some out. The table lists about 160,000 clones, 70% to 80% of them singletons. Input material: peripheral blood. The receptors originated from a man aged 55-75 years with acute or convalescent COVID-19.

The chain is built from TRBV4-1 and TRBJ2-3; D is perhaps TRBD2 (5 bases). Germline assignment: CDR1 MGHRA and CDR2 YSYEKL. The V end was cut by 1 base, the J end by 2 bases, with 16 bases between. The CDR3 length is 17 residues. This chain's CDR3 is CASSQGAQGSPTDTQYF. The CDR3 DNA reads as TGCGCCAGCAGCCAAGGCGCTCAAGGGAGCCCCACAGATACGCAGTATTTT.

The rearrangement uses TRBV5-4 and TRBJ2-1; 10 bases line up with TRBD1. The CDR3 covers 16 residues. Losses at the gene ends were 2 bases for V and 2 bases for J; bases not matched to a gene: 4. Germline-derived CDR1 and CDR2 are SGHNT and YYREEE (reference sequence). The CDR3 coding sequence is TGTGCCAGCAGCTTACAAGGACAGGGGGCCTACAATGAGCAGTTCTTC. Translating gives CASSLQGQGAYNEQFF.

The chain couples TRBV24-1 to TRBJ2-3; a weak D match, TRBD1 (6 bases). The V and J ends lost 3 bases and 4 bases respectively, with 13 bases between them. This CDR3 contains 15 residues. Germline V gives CDR1 KGHDR, CDR2 SFDVKD. CDR3 in amino acids: CATSDPGDSADTQYF. In DNA, the CDR3 is TGTGCCACCAGTGATCCAGGGGATTCCGCAGATACGCAGTATTTT.

The CDR3 region is CASSVEGGVVEAFF. CDR3 nucleotide sequence: TGTGCCAGCAGCGTAGAAGGGGGAGTGGTTGAAGCTTTCTTT. The chain couples TRBV9 to TRBJ1-1; D possibly corresponds to TRBD1 (6 bases). CDR1 SGDLS and CDR2 YYNGEE come from the germline V gene. CDR3 size: 14 residues. Trimming pared 0 bases from V and 7 bases from J, leaving 13 bases between.

The V and J genes are TRBV12-3 or TRBV12-4 and TRBJ1-2; D uncertain. Trimming took off 7 bases at V and 4 bases at J, with 13 bases between the two ends. The CDR3 runs 13 residues. This chain's CDR3 is CASTPGSVYGYTF. CDR3 nucleotide sequence: TGTGCCAGCACCCCCGGTTCGGTCTATGGCTACACCTTC.

The V and J genes are TRBV7-2 and TRBJ2-5; D gene uncertain. This CDR3 contains 14 residues. Germline V gene lookup returns CDR1 SGHTA and CDR2 FQGNSA. The V and J ends lost 4 bases and 1 base respectively, with 10 bases between them. Here the CDR3 reads CASSSRLSQETQYF. In DNA form, the CDR3 reads TGTGCCAGCAGCTCTAGACTGAGCCAAGAGACCCAGTACTTC.

This chain joins TRBV6-6 and TRBJ2-2, with 7 nucleotides matching TRBD1. Looked up from germline, CDR1 is MNHNY and CDR2 is SVGAGI (reference sequence). V lost 4 bases, J lost 4 bases, and 6 bases stayed unmatched. The CDR3 runs 15 residues. The DNA for the CDR3 is TGTGCCAGCAGTTTCGGACAGGACCCCACCGGGGAGCTGTTTTTT. It encodes CASSFGQDPTGELFF.

The chain is built from TRBV24-1 and TRBJ2-5, with 11 bases aligning to TRBD2. From germline, CDR1 is KGHDR and CDR2 SFDVKD. This CDR3 spans 15 amino acids. Unmatched junction bases numbered 5, after V lost 4 bases and J lost 5 bases. CDR3 nucleotides: TGTGCCACCAGTGACCCTAGCGGGGGGTACGAGACCCAGTACTTC. This gives the protein CATSDPSGGYETQYF.

The chain carries TRBV11-2 and TRBJ2-7; 8 bases agree with TRBD1. The V segment lost 5 bases and the J segment 7 bases; nucleotides outside the gene matches: 16. CDR1 SGHAT and CDR2 FQNNGV come from the germline V gene. The CDR3 has 16 amino acids. Here the CDR3 reads CASSNALGQGAREQYF. CDR3 DNA sequence: TGTGCCAGCAGCAATGCCCTGGGGCAGGGGGCAAGGGAGCAGTACTTC.

This clone was found once. CDR3 sequence (DNA): TGTGCCAGCAGCCCCTTTGGGCCTTCAGCTAGCACAGATACGCAGTATTTT. This translates into CASSPFGPSASTDTQYF. The gene calls are TRBV4-2 and TRBJ2-3; D is unresolved. This CDR3 spans 17 amino acids. The V gene lost 4 bases and the J gene lost 0 bases, with 17 bases spanning the gap. CDR1 is LGHNA, CDR2 YNFKEQ, per germline.

This clone was seen only once. This chain joins TRBV10-3 and TRBJ2-7; 9 positions match TRBD2. The CDR3 sequence is 14 residues long. V was clipped by 3 bases and J by 5 bases; unmatched bases: 5. Looked up from germline, CDR1 is ENHRY and CDR2 is SYGVKD. The CDR3 is CAISDLAGHDEQYF. CDR3 in DNA: TGTGCCATCAGTGATCTAGCGGGGCATGACGAGCAGTACTTC.

This clone showed up just once. The chain is built from TRBV5-1 and TRBJ2-1; D is unresolved. The CDR3 sequence is 15 residues long. V gave up 0 bases and J gave up 8 bases, with 15 bases separating them. Germline V gives CDR1 SGHRS, CDR2 YFSETQ. The chain's CDR3 is CASSLDGGTFHEQFF. DNA for the CDR3: TGCGCCAGCAGCTTGGACGGCGGTACGTTCCATGAGCAGTTCTTC. The whole variable domain, filled in from reference TRBV5-1 and TRBJ2-1, reads KAGVTQTPRYLIKTRGQQVTLSCSPISGHRSVSWYQQTPGQGLQFLFEYFSETQRNKGNFPGRFSGRQFSNSRSEMNVSTLELGDSALYLCASSLDGGTFHEQFFGPGTRLTVL.

The gene calls are TRBV9 and TRBJ1-1; 7 nucleotides agree with TRBD1. CDR1 and CDR2 from the germline V gene are SGDLS and YYNGEE. The V gene end was trimmed by 3 bases and the J gene end by 4 bases; junction bases not matched to a gene: 6. This CDR3 comprises 14 residues. CDR3: CASSDTGAGTEAFF. The CDR3 nucleotides are TGTGCCAGCAGCGATACAGGGGCGGGCACTGAAGCTTTCTTT.

The CDR3 is CASSVDNGIYNEQFF. CDR3 nucleotide sequence: TGTGCCAGCAGCGTAGACAACGGGATCTACAATGAGCAGTTCTTC. The chain joins TRBV9 to TRBJ2-1; tentative D call: TRBD2 (5 bases). The CDR3 extends over 15 amino acids. Germline assignment: CDR1 SGDLS and CDR2 YYNGEE. With 0 bases removed from V and 3 bases from J, the gap between germline ends came to 10 bases.

The chain employs TRBV7-6 and TRBJ2-5; 8 positions match TRBD2. Germline assignment: CDR1 SGHVS and CDR2 FNYEAQ. With V trimmed by 1 base and J by 4 bases, 8 bases remained unmatched. The CDR3 has 16 amino acids. CDR3 coding DNA: TGTGCCAGCAGCTTAGTAAGGTCGGCGGGGGGAGAGACCCAGTACTTC. This sequence encodes CASSLVRSAGGETQYF.

The chain joins TRBV2 to TRBJ2-5; the match to TRBD2 covers 13 bases. V lost 3 bases and J lost 2; bases outside the gene matches: 6. Germline-derived CDR1 and CDR2 are SNHLY and FYNNEI. CDR3 length equals 17 residues. The CDR3 loop reads CASSDLPGLAGQETQYF. DNA of the CDR3: TGTGCCAGCAGTGACTTACCGGGACTAGCGGGGCAAGAGACCCAGTACTTC.

The chain is built from TRBV2 and TRBJ1-1; perhaps TRBD1 as D (6 bases). V lost 4 bases to trimming and J lost 6 bases, with 15 bases between them. CDR1 and CDR2 from the germline V gene are SNHLY and FYNNEI. The CDR3 covers 14 residues. CDR3 region: CASSGAGVSSEAFF. In DNA form, the CDR3 reads TGTGCCAGCAGTGGGGCAGGGGTGTCCTCTGAAGCTTTCTTT. The full variable domain, completed using reference TRBV2 and TRBJ1-1, is EPEVTQTPSHQVTQMGQEVILRCVPISNHLYFYWYRQILGQKVEFLVSFYNNEISEKSEIFDDQFSVERPDGSNFTLKIRSTKLEDSAMYFCASSGAGVSSEAFFGQGTRLTVV.

The gene calls are TRBV18 and TRBJ2-1, with D possibly being TRBD2 (5 bases). Trimming took off 3 bases at V and 0 bases at J, with 6 bases between the two ends. The CDR3 runs to 14 residues. Germline V gene lookup returns CDR1 KGHSH and CDR2 LQKENI. In DNA, the CDR3 is TGTGCCAGCTCACCTGGGAGCTCCTACAATGAGCAGTTCTTC. It is translated as CASSPGSSYNEQFF. The variable domain in full, with the rest retrieved from reference TRBV18 and TRBJ2-1, is NAGVMQNPRHLVRRRGQEARLRCSPMKGHSHVYWYRQLPEEGLKFMVYLQKENIIDESGMPKERFSAEFPKEGPSILRIQQVVRGDSAAYFCASSPGSSYNEQFFGPGTRLTVL.

J is TRBJ2-1 and V is TRBV30; 7 positions match TRBD1. The V and J ends lost 0 bases and 1 base, in that order; junction bases with no gene match: 6. CDR3 size: 16 residues. Per germline, CDR1 GTSNPN and CDR2 SVGIG (reference sequence). CDR3 nucleotides: TGTGCCTGGAGTGTACAGGACAGGAAATCCTACAATGAGCAGTTCTTC. Translated, it gives CAWSVQDRKSYNEQFF.

This clone was counted a single time. The chain joins TRBV11-2 to TRBJ2-7; 9 bases agree with TRBD1. The CDR3 is 15 residues long. Germline trimming cut 5 bases from V and 2 bases from J; bases unmatched to any gene: 7. The germline CDR1 and CDR2 sequences are SGHAT and FQNNGV. CDR3 nucleotides: TGTGCCAGCAGCCCAGGGACAGGGTGGCCCTACGAGCAGTACTTC. It encodes CASSPGTGWPYEQYF.

The chain links TRBV10-3 to TRBJ2-5; 16 nucleotides align to TRBD2. The CDR3 runs 18 residues. CDR1 and CDR2 (germline): ENHRY, SYGVKD. J lost 4 bases, V lost 5 bases, and 10 bases had no gene match. CDR3 in DNA: TGTGCCATCAGTCTAACCGGGACTAGCGGGGGGGCTGCAGAGACCCAGTACTTC. It translates to CAISLTGTSGGAAETQYF.

The chain employs TRBV9 and TRBJ2-5; 7 bases align to TRBD2. V was pared by 4 bases and J by 5 bases, with 11 bases of the junction left unmatched. In germline, CDR1 is SGDLS, CDR2 YYNGEE. This CDR3 is built from 15 residues. CDR3 sequence (DNA): TGTGCCAGCAGCCTTACCTCAAGGGGAGGGGAGACCCAGTACTTC. The encoded protein is CASSLTSRGGETQYF.

The chain employs TRBV4-1 and TRBJ1-2; a possible D gene is TRBD1 (6 bases). V was trimmed by 6 bases and J by 2 bases, leaving 19 bases between them. There are 16 residues in the CDR3. Germline CDR1 is MGHRA and CDR2 is YSYEKL. CDR3 protein: CASRPDRARGNYGYTF. The CDR3, as DNA: TGCGCCAGCAGGCCCGACCGGGCCAGGGGCAACTATGGCTACACCTTC.

This clone was observed once. Written as DNA, the CDR3 is TGTGCCAGCTCCTCCAGCGGGGGCCGCTATGGCTACACCTTC. Its protein is CASSSSGGRYGYTF. The chain is built from TRBV18 and TRBJ1-2; weak D call: TRBD1 (6 bases). Germline-derived CDR1 and CDR2 are KGHSH and LQKENI. The CDR3 runs to 14 residues. Trimming shortened V by 6 bases and J by 4 bases, and 15 bases separated the two germline ends.